The source of this T cell receptor (beta chain) is a study of blood T cells in healthy people across ages. Study-level results: CMV status of donors was not determined, possibly confounding expanded clonotype changes.

A second PCR of roughly 7 to 11 cycles used a sample-barcoded 5' primer and a J-beta primer mix. TCRdb ran MiXCR on the 5' RACE reads and lists one entry per CDR3 protein. The sample has some 1.7 million distinct CDR3 sequences; approximately 28% are singletons. CDR1 is MGHRA, CDR2 YSYEKL, per germline. The CDR3 spans 18 residues. Germline trimming cut 4 bases from V and 6 bases from J; bases unmatched to any gene: 16. To note about this clonotype: The antigen is unknown.

The V call is TRBV4-1, the J call TRBJ2-3; 10 positions match TRBD1. This clonotype was obtained from a woman younger than 45 in good health. The specimen sequenced was blood. The CDR3 DNA reads TGCGCCAGCAGCCCTTCCCCCCGGGACAGGGGACCGAGGGATACGCAGTATTTT. It encodes CASSPSPRDRGPRDTQYF.